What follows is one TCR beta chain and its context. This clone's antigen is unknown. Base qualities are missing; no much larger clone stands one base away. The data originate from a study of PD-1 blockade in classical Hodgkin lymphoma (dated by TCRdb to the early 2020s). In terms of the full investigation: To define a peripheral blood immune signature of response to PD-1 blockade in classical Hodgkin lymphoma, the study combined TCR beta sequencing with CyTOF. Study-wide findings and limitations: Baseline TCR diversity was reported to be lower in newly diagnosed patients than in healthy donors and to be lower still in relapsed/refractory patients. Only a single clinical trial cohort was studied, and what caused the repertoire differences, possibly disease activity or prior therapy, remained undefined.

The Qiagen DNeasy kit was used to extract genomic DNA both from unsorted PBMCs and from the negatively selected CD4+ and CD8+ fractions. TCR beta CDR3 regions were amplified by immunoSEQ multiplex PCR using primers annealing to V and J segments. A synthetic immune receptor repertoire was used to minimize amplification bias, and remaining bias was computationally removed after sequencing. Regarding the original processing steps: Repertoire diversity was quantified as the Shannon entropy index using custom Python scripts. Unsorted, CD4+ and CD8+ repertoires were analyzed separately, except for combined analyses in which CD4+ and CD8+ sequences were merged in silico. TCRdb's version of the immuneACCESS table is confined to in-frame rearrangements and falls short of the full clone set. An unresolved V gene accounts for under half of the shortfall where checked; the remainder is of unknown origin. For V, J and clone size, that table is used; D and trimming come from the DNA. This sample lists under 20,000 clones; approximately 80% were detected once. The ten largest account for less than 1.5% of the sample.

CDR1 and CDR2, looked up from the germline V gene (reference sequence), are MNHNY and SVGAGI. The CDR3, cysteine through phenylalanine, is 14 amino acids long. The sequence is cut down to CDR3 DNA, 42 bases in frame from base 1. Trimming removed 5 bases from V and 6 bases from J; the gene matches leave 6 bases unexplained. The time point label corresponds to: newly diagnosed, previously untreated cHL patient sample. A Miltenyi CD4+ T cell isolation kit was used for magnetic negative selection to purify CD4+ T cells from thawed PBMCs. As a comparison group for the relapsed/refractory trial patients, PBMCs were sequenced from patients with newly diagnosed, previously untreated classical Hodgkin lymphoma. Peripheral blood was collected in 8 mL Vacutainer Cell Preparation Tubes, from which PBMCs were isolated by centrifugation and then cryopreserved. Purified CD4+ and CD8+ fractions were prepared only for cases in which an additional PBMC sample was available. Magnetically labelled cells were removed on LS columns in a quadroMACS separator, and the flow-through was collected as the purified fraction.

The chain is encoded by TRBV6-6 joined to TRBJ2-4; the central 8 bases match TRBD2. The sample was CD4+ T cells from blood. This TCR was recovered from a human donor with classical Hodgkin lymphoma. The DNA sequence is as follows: TGTGCCAGCAGTCCCTCCCTAGCGGGAAACATTCAGTACTTC. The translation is CASSPSLAGNIQYF.